This T cell receptor (beta chain) was identified in a study of blood T cell repertoires in COVID-19. Overall study context: PBMCs, B-cell-depleted T cells, or T cells provided the cDNA or gDNA that made up the material.

The CDR3 covers 16 residues. The V end lost 4 bases, the J end lost 4 bases, and 19 bases lay between the germline ends. CDR1 and CDR2 (germline): MNHNS, SASEGT. Seattle's cohort entered during active infection and was followed longitudinally. Original data processing: Estimation of nucleated cell counts relied on the amplification of reference gene primers. The table came from immunoSEQ multiplex PCR; TCRdb's copy has only in-frame clones and leaves some out. The V and J calls and the clone size are those of that table, but D and trimming were determined from the DNA. Found here are a few hundred thousand clones, over 85% of them singletons; the top ten hold less than 5%.

Sample: peripheral blood. The chain links TRBV6-1 to TRBJ1-2; D is possibly TRBD1 (5 bases). The source is a woman in her sixties or seventies with COVID-19, enrolled during active disease. The chain's CDR3 is CASSASGRGGSYGYTF. CDR3 sequence (DNA): TGTGCCAGCAGTGCTTCCGGGCGGGGGGGATCCTATGGCTACACCTTC.